The rows below give T cell receptor beta chains drawn from one sample of a study of radiotherapy plus CTLA-4 blockade in lung cancer. Only in-frame clones appear in the TCRdb table, and some are missing; sequencing was by immunoSEQ multiplex PCR. The table lists 52,000 or so clones, approximately 84% of them singletons, with more than 5.5% in the top ten. The sample here was peripheral blood, taken from a patient treated with radiotherapy plus ipilimumab. These receptors originate from a human donor with non-small cell lung cancer whose response to radiotherapy plus ipilimumab could not be evaluated. CDR3s include the opening cysteine and the closing phenylalanine or tryptophan. D genes are given only for firm matches. Not all rows give a size; the values are once, few, many and, for expanded clones, a class.

>TRBV6-1|NA|TRBJ2-7|TRBD1
TGTGCCAGCAGTGAAGTTGGCAGGGGGTACGAGCAGTACTTC
CASSEVGRGYEQYF
>TRBV7-2|NA|TRBJ2-7|NA
TGTGCCAGCAGCCGACAGGCAGCGGAGCAGTACTTC
CASSRQAAEQYF
>TRBV5-1|once|TRBJ2-7|NA
TGCGCCAGCAGCTTCTTGCCCGAGCTGAGCAGGGAGGCCCGCTCCTACGAGCAGTACTTC
CASSFLPELSREARSYEQYF
>TRBV5-3|NA|TRBJ2-7|NA
TGTGCCAGAAGCGACGCACGGGGGTACTCCTACGAGCAGTACTTC
CARSDARGYSYEQYF
>TRBV19|NA|TRBJ1-3|NA
TGTGCCAGTAAGGAGGGCAGCATGAGCTCTGGAAACACCATATATTTT
CASKEGSMSSGNTIYF
>TRBV10-1|NA|TRBJ2-1|NA
TGCGCCAGCAGTGGGTCCTCTAGGTCGGGGGATGAGCAGTTCTTC
CASSGSSRSGDEQFF
>TRBV6-5|NA|TRBJ2-7|NA
TGTGCCAGCACCCAGTGGGGGGGGCCAAACTACGAGCAGTACTTC
CASTQWGGPNYEQYF
>TRBV27|NA|TRBJ2-3|TRBD2
TGTGCCAGCAGTTTAGGGAGCTCAAGGAGATATTCTAGCGGCCCAGAAACCGATACGCAGTATTTT
CASSLGSSRRYSSGPETDTQYF
>TRBV27|NA|TRBJ2-1|NA
TGTGCCAGCAGCCCCCCGGACAATGAGCAGTTCTTC
CASSPPDNEQFF
>TRBV19|NA|TRBJ1-1|TRBD1
TGTGCCAGTAGTCTGCGACCGGGACAGGGGAACACTGAAGCTTTCTTT
CASSLRPGQGNTEAFF
>TRBV7-2|few|TRBJ2-7|NA
TGTGCCAGCAGCTTAGCGGGGCGCGAGCAGTACTTC
CASSLAGREQYF
>TRBV6-1|medium-sized|TRBJ2-3|TRBD1
TGTGCCAGCAGGGGGGACAGGGCGCACGCAGATACGCAGTATTTT
CASRGDRAHADTQYF
>TRBV9|medium-sized|TRBJ1-2|TRBD1
TGTGCCAGCAGCGTAGGCCGGGACAGGGGCCATGGCTACACCTTC
CASSVGRDRGHGYTF
>TRBV6-1|once|TRBJ1-2|TRBD1
TGTGCCAGCAAAACCATCGACAGGGTCTATGGCTACACCTTC
CASKTIDRVYGYTF
>TRBV7-2|NA|TRBJ1-2|TRBD1
TGTGCCAGCAGCTTTTCAGGGGGGAACTATGGCTACACCTTC
CASSFSGGNYGYTF
>TRBV5-1|NA|TRBJ2-2|TRBD1
TGCGCCAGCAGCTTGGTACAGGGGGACACCGGGGAGCTGTTTTTT
CASSLVQGDTGELFF
>TRBV10-1|NA|TRBJ2-5|NA
TGCGCCAGCAGTCAGAGGGCCGGGGAGACCCAGTACTTC
CASSQRAGETQYF